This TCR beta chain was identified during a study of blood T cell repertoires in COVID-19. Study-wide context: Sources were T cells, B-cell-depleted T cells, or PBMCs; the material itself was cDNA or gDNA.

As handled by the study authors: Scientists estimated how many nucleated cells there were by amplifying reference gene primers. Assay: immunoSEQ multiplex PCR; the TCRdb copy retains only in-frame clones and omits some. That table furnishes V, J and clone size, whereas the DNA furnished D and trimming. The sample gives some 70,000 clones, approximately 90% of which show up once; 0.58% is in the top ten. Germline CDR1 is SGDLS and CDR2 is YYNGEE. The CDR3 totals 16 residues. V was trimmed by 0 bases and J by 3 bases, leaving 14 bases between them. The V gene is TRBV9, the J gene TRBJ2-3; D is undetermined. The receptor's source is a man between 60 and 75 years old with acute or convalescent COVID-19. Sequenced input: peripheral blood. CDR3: CASSVGDHSRTDTQYF. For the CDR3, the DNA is TGTGCCAGCAGCGTAGGAGATCACTCCAGGACAGATACGCAGTATTTT. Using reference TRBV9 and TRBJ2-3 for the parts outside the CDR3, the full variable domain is DSGVTQTPKHLITATGQRVTLRCSPRSGDLSVYWYQQSLDQGLQFLIQYYNGEERAKGNILERFSAQQFPDLHSELNLSSLELGDSALYFCASSVGDHSRTDTQYFGPGTRLTVL.